A single sample is the source of the 29 T cell receptor beta chains below, sequenced in a study of regulatory and conventional T cells in breast cancer. TCRdb reanalysed the PCR reads using MiXCR and keeps one entry per CDR3 protein. The sample holds some 16,000 distinct CDR3 sequences, approximately 35% seen once. Sample: conventional T cells from blood. These receptors were taken from a female donor in good health.

There are a few counts of this clonotype. This chain connects TRBV20-1 to TRBJ1-5; TRBD1 is a possible D gene (6 bases). With 3 bases removed from V and 5 bases from J, the gap between germline ends came to 14 bases. This CDR3 region has 14 residues. Germline V gives CDR1 DFQATT, CDR2 SNEGSKA (reference sequence). CDR3 sequence: CSASRQGRDQPQHF. For the CDR3, the DNA is TGCAGTGCTAGTCGGCAGGGGAGGGATCAGCCCCAGCATTTT.

The sample holds a few counts of this clonotype. This chain joins TRBV5-1 and TRBJ1-1, with 8 bases lining up with TRBD1. The length of the CDR3 is 13 residues. Germline V gives CDR1 SGHRS, CDR2 YFSETQ. Germline trimming cut 4 bases from V and 11 bases from J; bases unmatched to any gene: 10. The CDR3 DNA follows: TGCGCCAGCAGCGAAGACAGGGGAAGAGTGGCTTTCTTT. Translated: CASSEDRGRVAFF.

The table lists this clonotype with a few counts. The chain joins TRBV27 to TRBJ1-5, with D perhaps TRBD1 (5 bases). V was shortened by 4 bases and J by 1 base, with 5 bases between the two germline ends. This CDR3 contains 13 residues. CDR1 and CDR2 from the germline V gene are MNHEY and SMNVEV (reference sequence). CDR3 coding DNA: TGTGCCAGCAGTTGGGACAGCAATCAGCCCCAGCATTTT. Translated, it gives CASSWDSNQPQHF.

V gene TRBV7-2 combines with J gene TRBJ2-5; 12 positions agree with TRBD2. The CDR3 totals 17 residues. Germline V CDR1 and CDR2: SGHTA, FQGNSA. With V trimmed by 1 base and J by 5 bases, 8 bases remained unmatched. CDR3 nucleotides: TGTGCCAGCAGCTTAGTAGCTAGCGGGGGGGCCTGGGAGACCCAGTACTTC. This codes for CASSLVASGGAWETQYF.

V gene TRBV7-3 combines with J gene TRBJ2-1; perhaps TRBD1 as D (5 bases). This CDR3 is 15 amino acids long. With 2 bases removed from V and 8 bases from J, the gap between germline ends came to 16 bases. Germline loops: CDR1 SGHTA, CDR2 FQGTGA. The chain's CDR3 is CASSLRRATFHEQFF. The CDR3 DNA reads as TGTGCCAGCAGCTTACGCAGGGCCACCTTCCATGAGCAGTTCTTC.

The V gene is TRBV27, the J gene TRBJ1-6, with D possibly TRBD1 on 6 matching bases. The ends were cut back, 2 bases at V and 0 bases at J, with 14 bases in the middle. CDR1 MNHEY and CDR2 SMNVEV come from the germline V gene (reference sequence). This CDR3 contains 18 residues. CDR3 sequence reads: CASSLESGGTSYNSPLHF. Here the CDR3 DNA reads TGTGCCAGCAGTTTAGAGTCTGGGGGCACCTCCTATAATTCACCCCTCCACTTT.

This clonotype was seen just once. This sequence joins TRBV7-2 and TRBJ2-7; 7 bases are shared with TRBD2. The CDR3 has 15 residues. J gave up 1 base and V 5 bases, and 8 bases lay outside the gene matches. Germline loops: CDR1 SGHTA, CDR2 FQGNSA. The chain's CDR3 is CASSPRTSPSYEQYF. DNA for the CDR3: TGTGCCAGCAGCCCTCGGACTAGTCCTTCCTACGAGCAGTACTTC.

The chain employs TRBV5-1 and TRBJ2-3; D tentatively fits TRBD1 or TRBD2 (5 bases each). V was clipped by 6 bases and J by 4 bases, with 15 bases between them. Germline V gene sequence: CDR1 SGHRS, CDR2 YFSETQ. The CDR3 has 14 amino acids. The CDR3 here is CASIRDPDADTQYF. The DNA of the CDR3 is TGCGCCAGCATCCGGGACCCCGACGCAGATACGCAGTATTTT.

The chain couples TRBV7-2 to TRBJ2-3, with D hard to call. Germline CDR1 and CDR2: SGHTA and FQGNSA. The CDR3 is 15 amino acids. Trimming removed 5 bases at V and 6 bases at J, with 18 bases between. The CDR3 DNA is TGTGCCAGCAGCCGTGCAGAGATTACGTTCGATACGCAGTATTTT. Translation: CASSRAEITFDTQYF.

The chain combines TRBV2 with TRBJ2-7, with D possibly matching TRBD2 (7 bases). Trimming took 4 bases from V and 2 from J, leaving 15 bases between them. Looked up from germline, CDR1 is SNHLY and CDR2 is FYNNEI. The CDR3 spans 15 residues. CDR3 amino acids: CASSGGLAETYEQYF. The CDR3 region has the DNA TGTGCCAGCAGTGGGGGGCTAGCGGAAACCTACGAGCAGTACTTC.

The J gene is TRBJ2-1, the V gene TRBV7-2, with TRBD2 matching over 11 bases. V lost 5 bases, J lost 9 bases, and 12 bases stayed unmatched. The CDR3 runs 16 residues. The germline gives CDR1 SGHTA, CDR2 FQGNSA. The chain's CDR3 is CASSPPLAGGFVEQFF. CDR3 DNA sequence: TGTGCCAGCAGCCCTCCCCTAGCGGGGGGTTTTGTTGAGCAGTTCTTC.

This clonotype was recorded at least ten times. The chain is built from TRBV6-2 or TRBV6-3 and TRBJ2-2; D not resolved. Germline assignment: CDR1 MNHEY and CDR2 SVGEGT. Trimming cost V 10 bases and J 1 base, with 13 bases left between them. The CDR3 is made up of 14 amino acids. The CDR3 sequence: CATRNTRNTGELFF. For the CDR3, the DNA is TGTGCCACCCGAAATACGAGGAACACCGGGGAGCTGTTTTTT.

This clonotype was counted between two and nine times. This chain uses TRBV7-2 with TRBJ2-5; no clear D. The ends were cut back, 5 bases at V and 5 bases at J, with 6 bases in the middle. The CDR3 runs to 11 residues. Germline-derived CDR1 and CDR2 are SGHTA and FQGNSA. CDR3 DNA: TGTGCCAGCAGCCCCCGGGAGACCCAGTACTTC. Its translation: CASSPRETQYF.

This chain links TRBV12-3 or TRBV12-4 with TRBJ2-7; D perhaps matches TRBD1 (6 bases). This CDR3 has 14 residues. Between the trimmed V and J ends, which lost 5 bases and 3 bases, there was a span of 14 bases. The CDR3 sequence is CASSTTGSLYEQYF. In nucleotides, the CDR3 is TGTGCCAGCAGTACCACAGGGTCCCTCTACGAGCAGTACTTC.

To note about this clonotype: A much more abundant neighbour one base away suggests this may be a read error. CDR3 region: CASSPFPATMNTEAFF. The CDR3 DNA sequence: TGTGCCAGCAGTCCATTCCCGGCCACCATGAACACTGAAGCTTTCTTT. V gene TRBV6-2 or TRBV6-3 combines with J gene TRBJ1-1; no clear D. There are 16 residues in the CDR3. CDR1 is MNHEY, CDR2 SVGEGT, per germline. V was trimmed by 5 bases and J by 0 bases, leaving 16 bases between them.

This clonotype was picked up a small number of times. The chain combines TRBV5-1 with TRBJ2-6; 8 bases line up with TRBD1. Trimming removed 4 bases from V and 1 base from J; junction bases left unmatched: 7. CDR1 is SGHRS and CDR2 is YFSETQ in the germline V gene. The CDR3 sequence is 17 residues long. This CDR3 reads CASSEDRVRSGANVLTF. The CDR3 bases are TGCGCCAGCAGCGAGGACAGGGTAAGGTCTGGGGCCAACGTCCTGACTTTC. The whole variable domain, remainder taken from reference TRBV5-1 and TRBJ2-6, is KAGVTQTPRYLIKTRGQQVTLSCSPISGHRSVSWYQQTPGQGLQFLFEYFSETQRNKGNFPGRFSGRQFSNSRSEMNVSTLELGDSALYLCASSEDRVRSGANVLTFGAGSRLTVL.

The count of this clonotype is one. V is TRBV12-3 or TRBV12-4 and J is TRBJ1-1, with D tentatively TRBD1 (6 bases). The V end lost 6 bases, the J end lost 2 bases, and 10 bases lay between the germline ends. CDR3 length: 13 amino acids. The CDR3 nucleotides read TGTGCCAGCAGGACAGGAATTAACACTGAAGCTTTCTTT. Its translation: CASRTGINTEAFF.

Notes on this clonotype: Just one base apart from a much larger clone, this may be a read error. V is TRBV20-1 and J is TRBJ2-3; D may be TRBD2 (7 bases). Germline CDR1 and CDR2: DFQATT and SNEGSKA (reference sequence). This CDR3 has 15 amino acids. The CDR3 sequence: CSAIPSAGAMDTQCF. Written as DNA, the CDR3 is TGCAGTGCTATACCTAGCGCGGGGGCAATGGATACGCAGTGTTTT.

V gene TRBV19 combines with J gene TRBJ2-1, with 9 positions matching TRBD1. The germline V gene has CDR1 LNHDA and CDR2 SQIVND (reference sequence). The J segment lost 3 bases and the V segment lost 2 bases, leaving 8 bases of the junction unmatched. This CDR3 has 17 residues. CDR3 amino acids: CASSIIPTGGDYNEQFF. The CDR3, as DNA: TGTGCCAGTAGTATAATCCCCACAGGGGGCGACTACAATGAGCAGTTCTTC. The full variable domain, its missing parts supplied by reference TRBV19 and TRBJ2-1, is DGGITQSPKYLFRKEGQNVTLSCEQNLNHDAMYWYRQDPGQGLRLIYYSQIVNDFQKGDIAEGYSVSREKKESFPLTVTSAQKNPTAFYLCASSIIPTGGDYNEQFFGPGTRLTVL.

This chain connects TRBV3-1 to TRBJ1-1; D is perhaps TRBD1 (6 bases). The CDR3 has 15 residues. Trimming removed 1 base at V and 3 bases at J, with 12 bases between. Per the germline V gene, CDR1 is LGHDT and CDR2 is YNNKEL (reference sequence). The CDR3 reads CASSQGVTGYTEAFF. The CDR3 DNA follows: TGTGCCAGCAGCCAAGGAGTTACAGGGTACACTGAAGCTTTCTTT.

This sequence joins TRBV7-3 and TRBJ2-2; the D is unclear. Per germline, CDR1 SGHTA and CDR2 FQGTGA. Trimming removed 1 base at V and 5 bases at J, with 11 bases between. This CDR3 comprises 15 residues. The CDR3 here is CASSLRGTSTGELFF. The CDR3 region has the DNA TGTGCCAGCAGCTTAAGGGGAACAAGTACCGGGGAGCTGTTTTTT.

J is TRBJ2-3 and V is TRBV4-1; TRBD1 aligns across 8 bases. The CDR3 is 16 amino acids. CDR1 is MGHRA, CDR2 YSYEKL, per germline. V lost 3 bases and J lost 3; bases outside the gene matches: 8. CDR3 sequence: CASSHLGRGLTDTQYF. As DNA, the CDR3 is TGCGCCAGCAGCCACCTGGGCAGGGGGCTTACAGATACGCAGTATTTT.

The chain is built from TRBV11-2 and TRBJ1-2, with a possible D match to TRBD1 (5 bases). The V gene's germline CDR1 is SGHAT and CDR2 FQNNGV. With 3 bases removed from V and 8 bases from J, the gap between germline ends came to 13 bases. The CDR3 length is 13 residues. The CDR3 region is CASSLVRDGGYTF. The CDR3, as DNA: TGTGCCAGCAGCTTGGTCAGGGACGGAGGCTACACCTTC.

As concerns this clonotype: Lacking the conserved final phenylalanine or tryptophan, this CDR3 likely reflects a read error. The gene calls are TRBV6-5 and TRBJ1-1; weak D call: TRBD1 (6 bases). CDR3 length equals 13 residues. The ends were cut back, 5 bases at V and 11 bases at J, with 18 bases in the middle. Germline V gives CDR1 MNHEY, CDR2 SVGAGI. The CDR3 reads CASSLRARGGAFS. The CDR3, as DNA: TGTGCCAGCAGTCTCCGCGCCAGGGGTGGCGCTTTCTCT.

The CDR3 nucleotides read TGTGCCAGCAGTCGTGGTTTAGCGAACCGCGAGCAGTACTTC. Its protein is CASSRGLANREQYF. This sequence joins TRBV12-3 or TRBV12-4 and TRBJ2-7, with D perhaps TRBD2 (5 bases). V lost 5 bases to trimming and J lost 6 bases, with 17 bases between them. The CDR3 is made up of 14 amino acids.

CDR3 loop: CASSFGQGNAFF. DNA for the CDR3: TGTGCCAGCAGCTTTGGACAGGGAAACGCTTTCTTT. The chain uses TRBV7-9 and TRBJ1-1; TRBD1 agrees at 8 bases. The CDR3 loop spans 12 amino acids. V shed 3 bases and J 11 bases; nucleotides not matched to a gene: 5. The germline V gene has CDR1 SEHNR and CDR2 FQNEAQ (reference sequence). The full variable domain, with the rest looked up from reference TRBV7-9 and TRBJ1-1, is DTGVSQNPRHKITKRGQNVTFRCDPISEHNRLYWYRQTLGQGPEFLTYFQNEAQLEKSRLLSDRFSAERPKGSFSTLEIQRTEQGDSAMYLCASSFGQGNAFFGQGTRLTVV.

Sample share makes this clonotype medium-sized. V is TRBV4-1 and J is TRBJ2-7; 10 nucleotides agree with TRBD2. CDR3 length: 16 amino acids. After removal of 0 bases from V and 6 bases from J, the junction contained 8 bases not matched to a gene. The V gene's germline CDR1 is MGHRA and CDR2 YSYEKL. Written as DNA, the CDR3 is TGCGCCAGCAGCCAAGATGGAACTAGCGGGGCCCTCGAGCAGTACTTC. Protein: CASSQDGTSGALEQYF.

This clonotype was recorded once. CDR3 DNA: TGTGCCAGCAGCCCACCCCTAGCCGGGCAGTTCTTC. This translates into CASSPPLAGQFF. This chain links TRBV3-1 with TRBJ2-1; a possible D gene is TRBD2 (5 bases). Germline assignment: CDR1 LGHDT and CDR2 YNNKEL (reference sequence). Trimming removed 4 bases at V and 12 bases at J, with 13 bases between. This CDR3 spans 12 amino acids.

This clonotype was recorded a few times. J is TRBJ2-1 and V is TRBV4-1, with a tentative D call TRBD2 (6 bases). The CDR3 has 15 residues. The V end was cut by 4 bases, the J end by 2 bases, with 12 bases between. Germline lookup yields CDR1 MGHRA and CDR2 YSYEKL. CDR3 DNA sequence: TGCGCCAGCAGCCCGGGACTTCGCCCCTACAATGAGCAGTTCTTC. Translating it yields CASSPGLRPYNEQFF.